The clone carrying this TCR beta chain was picked up a small number of times. The antigen is undetermined. TCRdb itself ran the RT-PCR reads through MiXCR, one entry per CDR3 protein. Among 600,000 to 850,000 distinct CDR3 sequences listed, 12% to 15% were seen once. This sample was taken from a study of response to subunit inactivated influenza vaccine. Study findings and constraints: Each seasonal influenza vaccination recruits few new T cells, the authors suggested.

The CDR3 extends over 17 amino acids. V shed 0 bases, J shed 3 bases, and the junction held 10 bases outside the gene matches. Germline V lookup: CDR1 DFQATT, CDR2 SNEGSKA (reference sequence). This chain uses TRBV20-1 with TRBJ2-3; 9 bases line up with TRBD1. This specimen was PBMCs from blood, taken around two weeks before vaccination. The clonotype originates from a man aged 45-60 years who received an inactivated influenza vaccine. The CDR3 DNA sequence: TGCAGTGCTAGAGACCGGGGGACAGGGCTATTTACAGATACGCAGTATTTT. Encoded protein: CSARDRGTGLFTDTQYF.